One sample yielded the 27 T cell receptor beta chains listed below, sequenced in a study of T cells after yellow fever vaccination. TCRdb redid the calling of the 5' RACE reads with MiXCR, one entry per CDR3 protein. The table has under 600,000 distinct CDR3 sequences, 21% seen once; the top ten hold about 16%. Sequences were derived from PBMCs, sampled 21 days after the first yellow fever vaccination. All receptors come from a young man who received the YFV17D yellow fever vaccine.

The chain joins TRBV11-2 to TRBJ2-2; TRBD1 matches at 8 bases. The CDR3 runs to 15 residues. CDR1 is SGHAT, CDR2 FQNNGV, per germline. V lost 1 base and J lost 5; bases outside the gene matches: 3. The DNA of the CDR3 is TGTGCCAGCAGCTTAGTTCGACAGGGGACCGGGGAGCTGTTTTTT. It translates to CASSLVRQGTGELFF.

The chain uses TRBV5-1 and TRBJ2-5; D is uncertain. V shed 4 bases and J shed 0 bases, with 13 bases lying between them. Germline lookup yields CDR1 SGHRS and CDR2 YFSETQ. The CDR3 length is 15 residues. The CDR3 nucleotides are TGCGCCAGCAGCGGAGCACAAGGGTACCAAGAGACCCAGTACTTC. This gives the protein CASSGAQGYQETQYF.

This clonotype was picked up a small number of times. The J gene is TRBJ2-1, the V gene TRBV4-1; 8 bases align to TRBD2. V trimming: 4 bases; J trimming: 4 bases; junction bases outside the gene matches: 9. This CDR3 is 16 amino acids long. Per the germline V gene, CDR1 is MGHRA and CDR2 is YSYEKL. Here the CDR3 reads CASSPSRGALYNEQFF. CDR3 nucleotides: TGCGCCAGCAGCCCGTCGCGGGGGGCACTTTACAATGAGCAGTTCTTC.

This clonotype occurred a few times. V is TRBV4-3 and J is TRBJ2-3; D possibly corresponds to TRBD2 (6 bases). The V end was cut by 2 bases, the J end by 0 bases, with 12 bases between. The CDR3 covers 16 residues. Germline V gene data show CDR1 as LGHNA and CDR2 as YSLEER. The CDR3 reads CASSQLGGPSTDTQYF. The CDR3 bases are TGCGCCAGCAGCCAACTGGGGGGTCCAAGCACAGATACGCAGTATTTT.

This clonotype was counted only a few times. This sequence joins TRBV6-1 and TRBJ2-2; 10 nucleotides line up with TRBD1. V dropped 5 bases and J dropped 6; count of bases not matched to a gene: 9. The germline gives CDR1 MNHNS, CDR2 SASEGT. There are 16 residues in the CDR3. Written as DNA, the CDR3 is TGTGCCAGCAGTCGGGACAGGGGTTTCCGAGCCGGGGAGCTGTTTTTT. Residues: CASSRDRGFRAGELFF.

This sequence joins TRBV28 and TRBJ2-4; TRBD2 is a possible D gene (5 bases). Germline CDR1 reads MDHEN; CDR2 reads SYDVKM. The CDR3 length is 15 residues. Deletions cut 4 bases from V and 6 bases from J, with 16 bases between. CDR3 nucleotide sequence: TGTGCCAGCAGTTCTCTGTGGGAGCCAGGAAACATTCAGTACTTC. It is translated as CASSSLWEPGNIQYF.

This chain uses TRBV6-5 with TRBJ1-1, with TRBD1 matching 7 bases. The CDR3 consists of 16 residues. Per the germline V gene, CDR1 is MNHEY and CDR2 is SVGAGI. The J segment lost 1 base and the V segment lost 3 bases, leaving 8 bases of the junction unmatched. In nucleotides, the CDR3 is TGTGCCAGCAGTTATCTTCCAGGGGGGGGGAACACTGAAGCTTTCTTT. Protein product: CASSYLPGGGNTEAFF.

In nucleotides, the CDR3 is TGCGCCAGCAGCCCGAGAGGGCCAACCGGGGAGCTGTTTTTT. It translates to CASSPRGPTGELFF. The rearrangement links TRBV5-1 to TRBJ2-2; TRBD2 might be the D (5 bases). The CDR3 length is 14 residues. Germline CDR1 and CDR2: SGHRS and YFSETQ. Deletions cut 4 bases from V and 5 bases from J, with 12 bases between.

This clonotype was seen more than once but under ten times. The chain employs TRBV20-1 and TRBJ2-4; 10 nucleotides agree with TRBD1. Germline V lookup: CDR1 DFQATT, CDR2 SNEGSKA (reference sequence). The length of the CDR3 is 13 residues. V lost 8 bases to trimming and J lost 7 bases; unmatched junction nucleotides: 8. The DNA of the CDR3 is TGCAGTACAGACCGGGACAGGGGTAACATTCAGTACTTC. Its protein product is CSTDRDRGNIQYF.

This clonotype was recorded a few times. The chain links TRBV12-3 or TRBV12-4 to TRBJ2-1; no clear D. Trimming left V 6 bases short and J 4 bases short, with 16 bases between. This CDR3 is 15 amino acids long. CDR3 sequence reads: CASSRPQERYNEQFF. CDR3 nucleotide sequence: TGTGCCAGCAGCCGACCCCAAGAAAGGTACAATGAGCAGTTCTTC.

The chain carries TRBV4-1 and TRBJ2-3; 9 positions match TRBD2. The trim removed 3 bases at V and 0 bases at J, leaving 4 bases unmatched. The CDR3 covers 16 residues. Germline V gene lookup returns CDR1 MGHRA and CDR2 YSYEKL. The DNA of the CDR3 is TGCGCCAGCAGCCAGATAGCGGGGGCTAGCACAGATACGCAGTATTTT. Its translation is CASSQIAGASTDTQYF.

This clonotype was found a few times. This chain connects TRBV7-2 to TRBJ2-1; either TRBD1 or TRBD2 may supply D (5 bases each). CDR1 is SGHTA and CDR2 is FQGNSA in the germline V gene. There are 13 residues in the CDR3. Trimming took off 5 bases at V and 8 bases at J, with 13 bases between the two ends. CDR3 in amino acids: CASSPSRGHEQFF. CDR3 DNA: TGTGCCAGCAGCCCCTCGAGGGGCCATGAGCAGTTCTTC.

The rearrangement joins TRBV4-1 to TRBJ2-5, with TRBD1 matching 11 bases. V shed 7 bases and J 4 bases; nucleotides not matched to a gene: 11. The CDR3 consists of 16 residues. Per germline, CDR1 MGHRA and CDR2 YSYEKL. The CDR3 spells CASNRGHGTGGETQYF. Written as DNA, the CDR3 is TGCGCCAGCAACCGAGGACACGGGACAGGGGGAGAGACCCAGTACTTC.

This clonotype has a handful of counts. J is TRBJ1-5 and V is TRBV7-8; no firm D call. The CDR3 length is 12 residues. V shed 5 bases and J shed 8 bases, with 10 bases lying between them. Germline V gene lookup returns CDR1 SGHVS and CDR2 FQNEAQ. The CDR3 here is CASSTPDEPQHF. The DNA for the CDR3 is TGTGCCAGCAGCACCCCGGACGAGCCCCAGCATTTT.

The CDR3 DNA sequence: TGTGCCAGCAGCAAAGCGGAGGGGGGGGCCCCCGGGGAGCTGTTTTTT. Translated, it gives CASSKAEGGAPGELFF. The chain combines TRBV21-1 with TRBJ2-2; the table's D gene call, TRBD1, was not cross checked with the DNA. TRBV21-1 has pseudogene status. This CDR3 has 16 residues.

This clonotype was seen only a few times. CDR3 protein: CASSHSLGYNEQFF. CDR3 nucleotides: TGCGCCAGCAGCCACTCCTTGGGCTACAATGAGCAGTTCTTC. V is TRBV4-1 and J is TRBJ2-1; D not resolved. The CDR3 runs 14 residues. Germline loops: CDR1 MGHRA, CDR2 YSYEKL. V lost 3 bases and J 3 bases, leaving 9 bases between the germline ends.

This clonotype was picked up a small number of times. This chain joins TRBV12-3 or TRBV12-4 and TRBJ2-2; D is perhaps TRBD1 or TRBD2 (5 bases each). The V end was cut by 6 bases, the J end by 4 bases, with 15 bases between. The CDR3 length is 15 residues. The CDR3, as DNA: TGTGCCAGCAGCCGGGACCGTTCCCCCACCGGGGAGCTGTTTTTT. It encodes CASSRDRSPTGELFF.

The chain couples TRBV7-6 to TRBJ2-7; D may match TRBD1 or TRBD2 (7 bases each). V gave up 5 bases and J gave up 4 bases, with 12 bases separating them. Germline loops: CDR1 SGHVS, CDR2 FNYEAQ. This CDR3 comprises 13 residues. CDR3 protein: CASSQGGEYEQYF. The CDR3 bases are TGTGCCAGCAGCCAGGGGGGGGAATACGAGCAGTACTTC.

The V gene is TRBV20-1, the J gene TRBJ2-7; 8 nucleotides line up with TRBD1. Germline V gene lookup returns CDR1 DFQATT and CDR2 SNEGSKA (reference sequence). V shed 0 bases and J 5 bases; nucleotides not matched to a gene: 6. The CDR3 runs to 14 residues. The CDR3 is CSARDPDRVNEQYV. The CDR3 DNA reads as TGCAGTGCTAGAGATCCGGACAGGGTAAACGAGCAGTACGTC.

In DNA form, the CDR3 reads TGTGCCAGCAGTTTAGCTATTTACGAGCAGTACTTC. It encodes CASSLAIYEQYF. The chain uses TRBV12-3 or TRBV12-4 and TRBJ2-7; D remains ambiguous. This CDR3 region has 12 residues. V dropped 0 bases and J dropped 4 bases, with 4 bases sitting between them.

The chain links TRBV4-3 to TRBJ2-6; 7 bases are a match to TRBD2. Trimming took 3 bases from V and 1 from J; bases not matched to a gene: 6. The CDR3 consists of 17 residues. Germline CDR1 is LGHNA and CDR2 is YSLEER. In nucleotides, the CDR3 is TGCGCCAGCAGCCACGCTGGGGGAGGGTCTGGGGCCAACGTCCTGACTTTC. This gives the protein CASSHAGGGSGANVLTF.

The V gene is TRBV5-1, the J gene TRBJ2-1, with D perhaps TRBD1 or TRBD2 (5 bases each). Trimming shortened V by 3 bases and J by 5 bases, and 12 bases separated the two germline ends. The CDR3 length is 14 residues. Germline-derived CDR1 and CDR2 are SGHRS and YFSETQ. CDR3 coding DNA: TGCGCCAGCAGCTGGGGGAATAACGACAATGAGCAGTTCTTC. Amino acid sequence: CASSWGNNDNEQFF.

The gene calls are TRBV5-1 and TRBJ2-1, with D tentatively TRBD2 (6 bases). CDR3 length: 13 amino acids. Per the germline V gene, CDR1 is SGHRS and CDR2 is YFSETQ. V was clipped by 2 bases and J by 9 bases, with 12 bases between them. The CDR3 loop is CASSFSWGGEQFF. CDR3 nucleotides: TGCGCCAGCAGCTTTAGCTGGGGAGGTGAGCAGTTCTTC. Full variable domain (remainder filled in from reference TRBV5-1 and TRBJ2-1): KAGVTQTPRYLIKTRGQQVTLSCSPISGHRSVSWYQQTPGQGLQFLFEYFSETQRNKGNFPGRFSGRQFSNSRSEMNVSTLELGDSALYLCASSFSWGGEQFFGPGTRLTVL.

The rearrangement joins TRBV6-5 to TRBJ2-5, with 7 bases fitting TRBD1. Germline V gives CDR1 MNHEY, CDR2 SVGAGI. V was pared by 2 bases and J by 2 bases, with 2 bases of the junction left unmatched. This CDR3 has 14 amino acids. The CDR3 region is CASSYGGQQETQYF. The CDR3 nucleotides are TGTGCCAGCAGTTACGGGGGACAGCAAGAGACCCAGTACTTC.

The chain employs TRBV29-1 and TRBJ2-7; 8 nucleotides line up with TRBD1. V shed 4 bases, J shed 1 base, and the junction held 3 bases outside the gene matches. Germline V lookup: CDR1 SQVTM, CDR2 ANQGSEA. The CDR3 contains 13 residues. The CDR3, as DNA: TGCAGCGTTGTTGACAGGGGTTCCTACGAGCAGTACGTC. Its protein is CSVVDRGSYEQYV.

This clonotype was recorded at least ten times. The V call is TRBV29-1, the J call TRBJ2-2; 10 bases map to TRBD1. Germline values: CDR1 SQVTM, CDR2 ANQGSEA. V lost 6 bases and J lost 7; bases outside the gene matches: 5. This CDR3 region has 13 residues. The CDR3 reads CSVTGGDLGELFF. As DNA, the CDR3 is TGCAGCGTGACAGGGGGCGATCTCGGGGAGCTGTTTTTT.

The chain uses TRBV20-1 and TRBJ2-7; D might be TRBD1 (7 bases). Between the trimmed V and J ends, which lost 2 bases and 3 bases, there was a span of 14 bases. CDR1 is DFQATT and CDR2 is SNEGSKA in the germline V gene (reference sequence). The CDR3 loop spans 14 amino acids. The DNA for the CDR3 is TGCAGTGCTAGATCGACAGGGAGGAACTACGAGCAGTACTTC. Encoded protein: CSARSTGRNYEQYF.